A selection of T cell receptor beta chains follows, all from one sample in a study of OX40 agonist ivuxolimab in advanced cancers. The assay was immunoSEQ multiplex PCR, and TCRdb's table has in-frame clones only and misses some. The data hold approximately 58,000 clones, with 70% to 90% observed a single time. The sample here was CD4+ or CD8+ T cells sorted from blood, taken in a trial of the OX40 agonist ivuxolimab. The receptor set was obtained from an adult with an advanced solid tumor such as melanoma, head and neck, liver or kidney cancer. Both conserved end residues are part of each CDR3. Each record gives: CDR3 protein, CDR3 DNA, clone size, D gene, J gene, V gene. The D gene is left open where the match is weak. Clone size is stated in some rows and not others, as once, few, many or a class when expanded.

cdr3_aa: CASSNGVSGNTIYF
cdr3_nt: TGTGCTAGCAGCAACGGGGTCTCTGGAAACACCATATATTTT
clone_size: once
d_call: NA
j_call: TRBJ1-3
v_call: TRBV7-7

cdr3_aa: CASSVASGSPYNEQFF
cdr3_nt: TGTGCCAGCAGTGTAGCTAGCGGGAGCCCGTACAATGAGCAGTTCTTC
clone_size: once
d_call: TRBD2
j_call: TRBJ2-1
v_call: TRBV6-4

cdr3_aa: CASSFFRGSNYGYTF
cdr3_nt: TGTGCCAGCAGTTTCTTCAGGGGATCTAACTATGGCTACACCTTC
clone_size: NA
d_call: NA
j_call: TRBJ1-2
v_call: TRBV28

cdr3_aa: CASTTTGGEQYF
cdr3_nt: TGTGCCAGCACCACGACAGGGGGCGAGCAGTACTTC
clone_size: NA
d_call: TRBD1
j_call: TRBJ2-7
v_call: TRBV28

cdr3_aa: CASSEATGPHYNEQFF
cdr3_nt: TGTGCCAGCAGTGAAGCGACAGGGCCTCACTACAATGAGCAGTTCTTC
clone_size: NA
d_call: TRBD1
j_call: TRBJ2-1
v_call: TRBV2

cdr3_aa: CASTSSATGNTIYF
cdr3_nt: TGTGCCAGCACCTCCTCTGCCACTGGAAACACCATATATTTT
clone_size: NA
d_call: NA
j_call: TRBJ1-3
v_call: TRBV7-2

cdr3_aa: CASSQTDTGELLF
cdr3_nt: TGTGCCAGCAGCCAGACCGACACCGGGGAGCTGCTTTTT
clone_size: NA
d_call: NA
j_call: TRBJ2-2
v_call: TRBV4-2

cdr3_aa: CASKRQGNTEAFF
cdr3_nt: TGCGCCAGCAAGCGGCAGGGGAACACTGAAGCTTTCTTT
clone_size: NA
d_call: NA
j_call: TRBJ1-1
v_call: TRBV5-1

cdr3_aa: CASSQDWSGGETQYF
cdr3_nt: TGCGCCAGCAGCCAAGATTGGTCAGGGGGGGAGACCCAGTACTTC
clone_size: NA
d_call: NA
j_call: TRBJ2-5
v_call: TRBV4-3

cdr3_aa: CASSLYSGREDTQYF
cdr3_nt: TGTGCCAGCAGCCTGTATAGCGGGAGGGAAGATACGCAGTATTTT
clone_size: NA
d_call: TRBD2
j_call: TRBJ2-3
v_call: TRBV4-2

cdr3_aa: CASSAGPSGANVLTF
cdr3_nt: TGTGCCAGCTCGGCAGGGCCCTCTGGGGCCAACGTCCTGACTTTC
clone_size: once
d_call: NA
j_call: TRBJ2-6
v_call: TRBV5-4

cdr3_aa: CASKDNWGTEAFF
cdr3_nt: TGTGCCAGCAAAGACAATTGGGGGACTGAAGCTTTCTTT
clone_size: few
d_call: NA
j_call: TRBJ1-1
v_call: TRBV28

cdr3_aa: CSPRTGQNYEQYF
cdr3_nt: TGCAGCCCACGGACGGGACAAAACTACGAGCAGTACTTC
clone_size: NA
d_call: NA
j_call: TRBJ2-7
v_call: TRBV29-1

cdr3_aa: CAISDNRGETQYF
cdr3_nt: TGTGCCATCAGTGATAACCGGGGGGAGACCCAGTACTTC
clone_size: NA
d_call: NA
j_call: TRBJ2-5
v_call: TRBV10-3

cdr3_aa: CASSVDSRGDTLHF
cdr3_nt: TGTGCCAGCAGCGTAGACAGTCGTGGGGATACCCTCCACTTT
clone_size: NA
d_call: NA
j_call: TRBJ1-6
v_call: TRBV9

cdr3_aa: CASSYDHGRNTIYF
cdr3_nt: TGTGCCAGCAGTTACGACCACGGAAGAAACACCATATATTTT
clone_size: few
d_call: NA
j_call: TRBJ1-3
v_call: TRBV6-6

cdr3_aa: CASSLEATNEKLFF
cdr3_nt: TGCGCCAGCAGCTTAGAAGCAACTAATGAAAAACTGTTTTTT
clone_size: NA
d_call: NA
j_call: TRBJ1-4
v_call: TRBV5-1

cdr3_aa: CASRGTGGNGELFF
cdr3_nt: TGTGCCAGCCGCGGGACAGGGGGCAACGGGGAGCTGTTTTTT
clone_size: NA
d_call: TRBD1
j_call: TRBJ2-2
v_call: TRBV28

cdr3_aa: CSAGDRANYNEQFF
cdr3_nt: TGCAGCGCGGGGGACAGGGCAAACTACAATGAGCAGTTCTTC
clone_size: NA
d_call: TRBD1
j_call: TRBJ2-1
v_call: TRBV29-1

cdr3_aa: CASSPGAGVMNTEAFF
cdr3_nt: TGTGCCAGTAGCCCGGGGGCAGGGGTCATGAACACTGAAGCTTTCTTT
clone_size: few
d_call: NA
j_call: TRBJ1-1
v_call: TRBV19

cdr3_aa: CASSPRGAGYGYTF
cdr3_nt: TGTGCCAGCAGCCCCAGAGGGGCAGGTTATGGCTACACCTTC
clone_size: few
d_call: NA
j_call: TRBJ1-2
v_call: TRBV5-4

cdr3_aa: CSVKKSGTSLDEQFF
cdr3_nt: TGCAGCGTTAAAAAATCCGGGACCTCCCTCGATGAGCAGTTCTTC
clone_size: NA
d_call: NA
j_call: TRBJ2-1
v_call: TRBV29-1

cdr3_aa: CASSRTPGSGEQYF
cdr3_nt: TGTGCCAGCAGCCGAACCCCAGGGTCGGGGGAGCAGTACTTC
clone_size: NA
d_call: NA
j_call: TRBJ2-7
v_call: TRBV5-4

cdr3_aa: CSARGPLTRATEAFF
cdr3_nt: TGCAGCGCCCGGGGACCCTTGACAAGGGCCACTGAAGCTTTCTTT
clone_size: NA
d_call: NA
j_call: TRBJ1-1
v_call: TRBV29-1

cdr3_aa: CASSNDRISTDTQYF
cdr3_nt: TGTGCCAGCAGCAACGACAGAATTAGCACAGATACGCAGTATTTT
clone_size: NA
d_call: NA
j_call: TRBJ2-3
v_call: TRBV2

cdr3_aa: CASSEWLAGQETQYF
cdr3_nt: TGTGCCAGCAGTGAGTGGCTAGCGGGTCAAGAGACCCAGTACTTC
clone_size: NA
d_call: TRBD2
j_call: TRBJ2-5
v_call: TRBV25-1

cdr3_aa: CASTSGMSSYEQYF
cdr3_nt: TGTGCCAGCACAAGCGGGATGAGCTCCTACGAGCAGTACTTC
clone_size: NA
d_call: TRBD2
j_call: TRBJ2-7
v_call: TRBV28

cdr3_aa: CASSNADGGSPEAFF
cdr3_nt: TGTGCCAGCAGCAACGCGGACGGGGGGAGCCCTGAAGCTTTCTTT
clone_size: NA
d_call: NA
j_call: TRBJ1-1
v_call: TRBV6-5

cdr3_aa: CASRGWQALSYEQYF
cdr3_nt: TGTGCCAGCAGGGGCTGGCAGGCACTCTCCTACGAGCAGTACTTC
clone_size: NA
d_call: NA
j_call: TRBJ2-7
v_call: TRBV2

cdr3_aa: CASSFRGLVTEAFF
cdr3_nt: TGTGCCAGCAGTTTTAGGGGATTGGTCACTGAAGCTTTCTTT
clone_size: NA
d_call: NA
j_call: TRBJ1-1
v_call: TRBV28

cdr3_aa: CASIKQGISRELFF
cdr3_nt: TGTGCCAGCATTAAACAGGGGATTTCGAGGGAACTGTTTTTT
clone_size: NA
d_call: TRBD1
j_call: TRBJ1-4
v_call: TRBV28

cdr3_aa: CASSQGRLAYEQYF
cdr3_nt: TGTGCCAGCAGCCAGGGCCGGTTGGCCTACGAGCAGTACTTC
clone_size: NA
d_call: NA
j_call: TRBJ2-7
v_call: TRBV11-2

cdr3_aa: CASSFGRGTGELFF
cdr3_nt: TGCGCCAGCAGCTTTGGCAGGGGGACCGGGGAGCTGTTTTTT
clone_size: NA
d_call: TRBD1
j_call: TRBJ2-2
v_call: TRBV5-1

cdr3_aa: CASSEGGLLSTDTQYF
cdr3_nt: TGTGCCAGCAGCGAGGGGGGACTTTTAAGCACAGATACGCAGTATTTT
clone_size: NA
d_call: NA
j_call: TRBJ2-3
v_call: TRBV9

cdr3_aa: CASSLVKGSSYNEQFF
cdr3_nt: TGCGCCAGCAGCTTGGTGAAGGGATCCTCCTACAATGAGCAGTTCTTC
clone_size: NA
d_call: NA
j_call: TRBJ2-1
v_call: TRBV5-1

cdr3_aa: CASSFAGTTTDTQYF
cdr3_nt: TGTGCCAGCAGCTTTGCAGGGACTACCACAGATACGCAGTATTTT
clone_size: NA
d_call: TRBD2
j_call: TRBJ2-3
v_call: TRBV11-2

cdr3_aa: CASSFSPGELFF
cdr3_nt: TGTGCCAGCAGCTTTTCTCCCGGGGAGCTGTTTTTT
clone_size: few
d_call: NA
j_call: TRBJ2-2
v_call: TRBV7-3

cdr3_aa: CASSFAGTGANVLTF
cdr3_nt: TGTGCCAGCAGCTTCGCGGGTACTGGGGCCAACGTCCTGACTTTC
clone_size: NA
d_call: NA
j_call: TRBJ2-6
v_call: TRBV5-6

cdr3_aa: CASREGNQPQHF
cdr3_nt: TGTGCCAGCAGGGAGGGAAATCAGCCCCAGCATTTT
clone_size: NA
d_call: NA
j_call: TRBJ1-5
v_call: TRBV28

cdr3_aa: CASSPEQYF
cdr3_nt: TGTGCCAGCAGTCCCGAGCAGTACTTC
clone_size: NA
d_call: NA
j_call: TRBJ2-7
v_call: TRBV28

cdr3_aa: CASSRQGQNTGELFF
cdr3_nt: TGTGCCAGCAGCAGACAGGGGCAGAACACCGGGGAGCTGTTTTTT
clone_size: NA
d_call: TRBD1
j_call: TRBJ2-2
v_call: TRBV2

cdr3_aa: CASSKDLARSYEQYF
cdr3_nt: TGTGCCAGCAGCAAAGATCTAGCGCGTTCCTACGAGCAGTACTTC
clone_size: NA
d_call: NA
j_call: TRBJ2-7
v_call: TRBV21-1

cdr3_aa: CASQQGVNYGYTF
cdr3_nt: TGTGCCAGTCAACAGGGGGTAAACTATGGCTACACCTTC
clone_size: NA
d_call: TRBD1
j_call: TRBJ1-2
v_call: TRBV19

cdr3_aa: CASSTLRVGEQYF
cdr3_nt: TGTGCCAGTAGTACTCTCCGAGTCGGCGAGCAGTACTTC
clone_size: NA
d_call: NA
j_call: TRBJ2-7
v_call: TRBV19

cdr3_aa: CASSQGAGAAGNTIYF
cdr3_nt: TGTGCCAGCAGCCAAGGGGCGGGGGCGGCTGGAAACACCATATATTTT
clone_size: NA
d_call: NA
j_call: TRBJ1-3
v_call: TRBV4-2

cdr3_aa: CASSPFGLDTEAFF
cdr3_nt: TGTGCCAGCAGCCCTTTCGGATTGGACACTGAAGCTTTCTTT
clone_size: NA
d_call: NA
j_call: TRBJ1-1
v_call: TRBV9

cdr3_aa: CAIRDIRGAEGYTF
cdr3_nt: TGTGCCATCAGGGATATTAGGGGCGCAGAGGGCTACACCTTC
clone_size: NA
d_call: NA
j_call: TRBJ1-2
v_call: TRBV10-3

cdr3_aa: CASRDRLRGGELFF
cdr3_nt: TGTGCCAGTAGAGACAGGCTTCGGGGGGGGGAGCTGTTTTTT
clone_size: NA
d_call: NA
j_call: TRBJ2-2
v_call: TRBV19

cdr3_aa: CSTQGNYGYTF
cdr3_nt: TGCAGCACTCAGGGGAACTATGGCTACACCTTC
clone_size: NA
d_call: NA
j_call: TRBJ1-2
v_call: TRBV29-1

cdr3_aa: CASSLASSTGELFF
cdr3_nt: TGTGCCAGCAGCCTGGCGTCGAGTACCGGGGAGCTGTTTTTT
clone_size: NA
d_call: NA
j_call: TRBJ2-2
v_call: TRBV7-2

cdr3_aa: CASSPLISADTQYF
cdr3_nt: TGTGCCAGTAGTCCCCTAATCTCGGCAGATACGCAGTATTTT
clone_size: NA
d_call: NA
j_call: TRBJ2-3
v_call: TRBV19

cdr3_aa: CASSLNGQIEAFF
cdr3_nt: TGTGCCAGCAGCTTGAACGGACAAATCGAAGCTTTCTTT
clone_size: NA
d_call: NA
j_call: TRBJ1-1
v_call: TRBV7-3

cdr3_aa: CASSLNEGRRQPQHF
cdr3_nt: TGTGCCAGCAGCTTGAACGAGGGAAGAAGACAGCCCCAGCATTTT
clone_size: NA
d_call: NA
j_call: TRBJ1-5
v_call: TRBV5-8

cdr3_aa: CSVGRYNEQFF
cdr3_nt: TGCAGCGTTGGACGCTACAATGAGCAGTTCTTC
clone_size: NA
d_call: NA
j_call: TRBJ2-1
v_call: TRBV29-1